This TCR beta chain is from a study of T-cell reconstitution after alpha-beta-depleted transplantation in children. Overall study results and limits: There were reportedly several hundred expanded graft clones from which alpha-beta T cells came about two months after transplant. A year post-transplant, T-cell counts and diversity derived mostly from newly produced T cells. The study traced high day-60 TCRbeta diversity in some patients to surviving recipient T cells and thymic progenitors.

This clonotype was seen many times. Its antigen is currently unknown. The CDR3 loop spans 13 amino acids. Germline CDR1 is SGHTA and CDR2 is FQGTGA. V shed 4 bases and J shed 7 bases, with 14 bases lying between them. The TCRbeta library was prepared with unique molecular identifiers. TCRdb re-called the PCR reads with MiXCR, one entry per CDR3 protein. The data hold 90,000 to 130,000 distinct CDR3 sequences, with approximately 6.9% observed a single time. The V call is TRBV7-3, the J call TRBJ2-7, with a tentative D call TRBD1 (6 bases). The clonotype was recovered from a male patient aged 2 to 9 who had a stem cell transplant for acute lymphoblastic leukemia, so the T cells may come from the graft donor. Sample: PBMCs, mostly from graft donor cells, taken 360 days after TCRalphabeta/CD19-depleted stem cell transplant. The CDR3 region is CASSSHPGEEQYF. The CDR3 DNA reads TGTGCCAGCAGCTCCCATCCAGGGGAAGAGCAGTACTTC. Full variable domain (missing parts from reference TRBV7-3 and TRBJ2-7): GAGVSQTPSNKVTEKGKYVELRCDPISGHTALYWYRQSLGQGPEFLIYFQGTGAADDSGLPNDRFFAVRPEGSVSTLKIQRTERGDSAVYLCASSSHPGEEQYFGPGTRLTVT.